The clone carrying this T cell receptor (beta chain) showed up just a few times. Using unique molecular identifiers, the investigators prepared the TCRbeta library. MiXCR, applied by TCRdb to the PCR reads, yields one record per CDR3 protein. Of 490,000 or so distinct CDR3 sequences detected, about 12% appear once; the ten largest clones hold 4.5% to 6%. This sample is part of a study of T-cell reconstitution after alpha-beta-depleted transplantation in children. From germline, CDR1 is SEHNR and CDR2 FQNEAQ (reference sequence). Losses at the gene ends were 2 bases for V and 12 bases for J; bases not matched to a gene: 9. The CDR3 covers 16 residues.

Sample: PBMCs from the stem cell graft donor, taken from the stem cell graft. The sequence came from a human donor who donated a stem cell graft to a child with combined immunodeficiency. The J gene is TRBJ2-1, the V gene TRBV7-9; TRBD2 matches 14 bases. CDR3: CASSLKPGLAGEGQFF. The CDR3 DNA sequence: TGTGCCAGCAGCTTAAAACCGGGACTAGCGGGAGAGGGGCAGTTCTTC.